This TCR beta chain originates from a study of CD8 T cells in Susac syndrome. The CDR3 consists of 16 residues. Germline CDR1 is SQVTM and CDR2 is ANQGSEA. After extraction with the RNeasy kit, about 0.5 to 1 ug of the RNA was reverse transcribed using random hexamers. TCRdb re-called the immunoSEQ multiplex PCR reads through MiXCR, storing one row per CDR3 protein. In the table there are some 52,000 distinct CDR3 sequences, 93% of which are singletons. The TCR was taken from a human donor with multiple sclerosis. The sequenced sample was CD8+ T cells from PBMCs. This chain joins TRBV29-1 and TRBJ2-7; D may be TRBD1 or TRBD2 (5 bases each). CDR3 protein: CSRKRKCQGPSYEQYF. DNA for the CDR3: TGCAGTCGAAAAAGGAAGTGTCAGGGACCCTCCTACGAGCAGTACTTC.